A single TCR beta chain is shown here with its context. The data were obtained in a study of neoadjuvant anti-PD-1 for oral cavity cancer. Study at large: Patients mostly received three to four biweekly nivolumab doses at 3 mg/kg before surgery.

Clones were read by immunoSEQ multiplex PCR, and TCRdb kept only the in-frame ones, dropping some. Counted here are about 14,000 clones, less than 85% occurring once; the ten biggest clones make up roughly 2%. The V gene's germline CDR1 is MNHEY and CDR2 SMNVEV (reference sequence). V was clipped by 6 bases and J by 4 bases, with 13 bases between them. This CDR3 comprises 14 residues. The sequencing used PBMCs, collected before nivolumab (anti-PD-1) treatment. This sequence was found in a person between 40 and 85 years old with oral cavity squamous cell carcinoma. The rearrangement uses TRBV27 and TRBJ1-3; D is unresolved. In DNA form, the CDR3 reads TGTGCCAGCAGCCGGTCAGGTTCCGGAAACACCATATATTTT. As protein: CASSRSGSGNTIYF.